One sample yielded the 25 T cell receptor beta chains listed below, sequenced in a study of T-cell reconstitution after alpha-beta-depleted transplantation in children. Construction of the TCRbeta library involved unique molecular identifiers. TCRdb re-called the PCR reads with MiXCR, one entry per CDR3 protein. The sample includes roughly 300,000 distinct CDR3 sequences, 9.9% of them seen just once. The input for sequencing was PBMCs from the stem cell graft donor, taken from the stem cell graft. The origin of the receptors is a human donor who donated a stem cell graft to a child with SCID.

The rearrangement joins TRBV29-1 to TRBJ2-1; 8 bases line up with TRBD2. The V segment lost 3 bases and the J segment 2 bases; nucleotides outside the gene matches: 3. The CDR3 has 14 residues. The germline CDR1 and CDR2 sequences are SQVTM and ANQGSEA. CDR3 loop: CSVDWTSTYNEQFF. The CDR3 DNA sequence: TGCAGCGTTGATTGGACTAGCACCTACAATGAGCAGTTCTTC.

The V and J genes are TRBV7-9 and TRBJ2-5; 9 bases match TRBD2. In germline, CDR1 is SEHNR, CDR2 FQNEAQ (reference sequence). Losses at the gene ends were 5 bases for V and 0 bases for J; bases not matched to a gene: 10. This CDR3 comprises 17 residues. CDR3 loop: CASSHNGLAGNQETQYF. CDR3 bases: TGTGCCAGCAGCCATAACGGCCTAGCGGGGAACCAAGAGACCCAGTACTTC.

This clonotype was counted only a few times. The chain recombines TRBV6-1 with TRBJ2-7; TRBD2 matches 9 bases. The germline CDR1 and CDR2 sequences are MNHNS and SASEGT. There are 14 residues in the CDR3. V lost 5 bases, J lost 5 bases, and 7 bases stayed unmatched. CDR3: CASSKRTSAHEQYF. CDR3 coding DNA: TGTGCCAGCAGTAAACGGACTAGCGCCCACGAGCAGTACTTC.

In this sample, this clonotype turned up a few times. This chain connects TRBV12-3 or TRBV12-4 to TRBJ1-2, with unresolved D. The CDR3 sequence is 12 residues long. V shed 5 bases and J shed 5 bases, with 9 bases lying between them. The CDR3 bases are TGTGCCAGCAGTATTGAAAAGTATGGCTACACCTTC. Its protein is CASSIEKYGYTF.

This chain links TRBV2 with TRBJ2-1; TRBD2 is a possible D gene (5 bases). Trimming stripped 11 bases from V and 6 bases from J, with 14 bases between. Germline CDR1 reads SNHLY; CDR2 reads FYNNEI. The CDR3 consists of 12 residues. CDR3 sequence: CASRADSNEQFF. The DNA for the CDR3 is TGTGCCTCCCGGGCGGACTCCAATGAGCAGTTCTTC.

The V gene is TRBV3-1, the J gene TRBJ2-7; TRBD1 agrees at 8 bases. Germline loops: CDR1 LGHDT, CDR2 YNNKEL (reference sequence). The CDR3 is made up of 15 amino acids. V gave up 2 bases and J gave up 7 bases; unmatched junction bases: 10. CDR3 bases: TGTGCCAGCAGCCAAACCGGGACAGGAGGTTCAGAGCAGTACTTC. Translation: CASSQTGTGGSEQYF.

This clonotype was seen a few times. The chain has TRBV9 and TRBJ1-1; possibly TRBD1 for D (6 bases). The V gene lost 2 bases and the J gene lost 4 bases, with 12 bases spanning the gap. Germline assignment: CDR1 SGDLS and CDR2 YYNGEE. This CDR3 is built from 14 residues. For the CDR3, the DNA is TGTGCCAGCAGCGTGGGGGGCCGGGGCACTGAAGCTTTCTTT. This gives the protein CASSVGGRGTEAFF.

This clonotype showed up just a few times. The chain is built from TRBV7-9 and TRBJ1-4, with unresolved D. Germline loops: CDR1 SEHNR, CDR2 FQNEAQ (reference sequence). V gave up 1 base and J gave up 5 bases, with 8 bases separating them. The CDR3 totals 14 residues. The CDR3 sequence is CASSLGLGNEKLFF. The CDR3 coding sequence is TGTGCCAGCAGCTTAGGTCTTGGAAATGAAAAACTGTTTTTT.

This clonotype was seen a handful of times. V and J are TRBV2 and TRBJ2-3; TRBD2 matches at 13 bases. The CDR3 loop spans 15 amino acids. Per germline, CDR1 SNHLY and CDR2 FYNNEI. Losses at the gene ends were 8 bases for V and 4 bases for J; bases not matched to a gene: 6. CDR3 loop: CASSRLAGGPDTQYF. The DNA of the CDR3 is TGTGCCAGCTCGAGACTAGCGGGGGGCCCAGATACGCAGTATTTT.

The chain carries TRBV12-3 or TRBV12-4 and TRBJ2-3, with D possibly being TRBD1 or TRBD2 (6 bases each). V lost 6 bases to trimming and J lost 8 bases, with 12 bases between them. CDR3 length equals 12 residues. The CDR3 protein is CASRGGRATQYF. In DNA form, the CDR3 reads TGTGCCAGCAGAGGGGGGCGGGCTACGCAGTATTTT.

In regard to this clonotype: A much larger clonotype is one base distant, so this may be a read error. This sequence joins TRBV15 and TRBJ1-1; D gene ambiguous. With 8 bases removed from V and 1 base from J, the gap between germline ends came to 14 bases. CDR3 length: 14 amino acids. Germline V gives CDR1 LNHNV, CDR2 YYDKDF (reference sequence). This CDR3 is CATSAPTENTEAFF. The CDR3 region has the DNA TGTGCCACCTCTGCGCCAACTGAGAACACTGAAGCTTTCTTT.

This clonotype has a count of ten or more. V is TRBV27 and J is TRBJ1-2, with 9 nucleotides matching TRBD1. V shed 4 bases and J 3 bases; nucleotides not matched to a gene: 6. Germline CDR1 reads MNHEY; CDR2 reads SMNVEV (reference sequence). The CDR3 loop spans 15 amino acids. The CDR3 sequence: CASSYSRQGDYGYTF. The CDR3 bases are TGTGCCAGCAGTTACTCTCGACAGGGGGACTATGGCTACACCTTC.

This clonotype was seen repeatedly, ten times or more. The rearrangement uses TRBV6-1 and TRBJ1-2; perhaps TRBD1 as D (5 bases). Germline assignment: CDR1 MNHNS and CDR2 SASEGT. This CDR3 region has 14 residues. V was trimmed by 4 bases and J by 8 bases, leaving 17 bases between them. The CDR3 spells CASSAGRREGGYTF. The CDR3 DNA reads TGTGCCAGCAGTGCGGGACGGCGTGAAGGGGGCTACACCTTC.

The rearrangement links TRBV3-1 to TRBJ2-3, with D possibly TRBD1 on 6 matching bases. The V gene lost 11 bases and the J gene lost 3 bases, with 21 bases spanning the gap. The CDR3 loop spans 15 amino acids. The germline gives CDR1 LGHDT, CDR2 YNNKEL (reference sequence). This CDR3 reads CASTKQGHWTDTQYF. The CDR3 nucleotides read TGTGCCTCCACCAAGCAGGGGCATTGGACAGATACGCAGTATTTT.

V usage is TRBV7-8 and J usage is TRBJ1-4; D is ambiguous. Trimming cost V 4 bases and J 5 bases, with 8 bases left between them. CDR3 length: 13 amino acids. Germline V gene lookup returns CDR1 SGHVS and CDR2 FQNEAQ. CDR3 residues: CASSYRVNEKLFF. For the CDR3, the DNA is TGTGCCAGCAGCTACAGAGTAAATGAAAAACTGTTTTTT. Filled out from reference TRBV7-8 and TRBJ1-4, the complete variable domain reads GAGVSQSPRYKVAKRGQDVALRCDPISGHVSLFWYQQALGQGPEFLTYFQNEAQLDKSGLPSDRFFAERPEGSVSTLKIQRTQQEDSAVYLCASSYRVNEKLFFGSGTQLSVL.

This clonotype was recorded a few times. J is TRBJ1-1 and V is TRBV2; the D gene is possibly TRBD1 (5 bases). V lost 3 bases and J 8 bases, leaving 10 bases between the germline ends. The CDR3 totals 12 residues. CDR1 and CDR2 (germline): SNHLY, FYNNEI. CDR3 region: CASSDPQVEAFF. The CDR3 bases are TGTGCCAGCAGTGACCCACAGGTAGAAGCTTTCTTT.

This chain links TRBV5-6 with TRBJ1-6; no firm D call. In germline, CDR1 is SGHDT, CDR2 YYEEEE. The CDR3 contains 13 residues. V was pared by 1 base and J by 9 bases, with 8 bases between. This CDR3 is CASSLTLGSPLHF. The CDR3 region has the DNA TGTGCCAGCAGCTTGACCCTCGGTTCACCCCTCCACTTT.

This clonotype was found many times. This chain joins TRBV12-3 or TRBV12-4 and TRBJ1-5; weak D call: TRBD1 (5 bases). This CDR3 is built from 15 residues. Trimming removed 7 bases from V and 0 bases from J, with 13 bases in between. CDR3 nucleotides: TGTGCCAGCATGTCCAGGGCAGATAGCAATCAGCCCCAGCATTTT. Protein sequence: CASMSRADSNQPQHF.

A few counts support this clonotype. This chain connects TRBV11-2 to TRBJ2-2; 8 bases map to TRBD1. The trim removed 5 bases at V and 7 bases at J, leaving 12 bases unmatched. Germline-derived CDR1 and CDR2 are SGHAT and FQNNGV. The CDR3 is made up of 16 amino acids. CDR3 in DNA: TGTGCCAGCAGCCAACCCAAAGGACAGGGTATCGGGGAGCTGTTTTTT. It encodes CASSQPKGQGIGELFF.

This clonotype was picked up a small number of times. The chain uses TRBV5-1 and TRBJ2-2; D uncertain. This CDR3 is built from 15 residues. Trimming left V 0 bases short and J 4 bases short, with 10 bases between. Germline lookup yields CDR1 SGHRS and CDR2 YFSETQ. The CDR3 sequence: CASSLVIRSTGELFF. For the CDR3, the DNA is TGCGCCAGCAGCTTGGTAATACGGAGCACCGGGGAGCTGTTTTTT.

Only a few counts were recorded for this clonotype. The V and J genes are TRBV20-1 and TRBJ2-3; D is perhaps TRBD2 (6 bases). V lost 5 bases to trimming and J lost 5 bases, with 17 bases between them. This CDR3 spans 14 amino acids. From germline, CDR1 is DFQATT and CDR2 SNEGSKA (reference sequence). CDR3 loop: CSAPGAGLGDTQYF. Written as DNA, the CDR3 is TGCAGTGCTCCCGGGGCGGGGTTGGGAGATACGCAGTATTTT.

There are a few counts of this clonotype. The rearrangement joins TRBV5-1 to TRBJ2-3, with 7 bases identical to TRBD2. This CDR3 contains 14 residues. V lost 6 bases and J lost 3; bases outside the gene matches: 7. Germline V lookup: CDR1 SGHRS, CDR2 YFSETQ. The DNA of the CDR3 is TGCGCCAGCAACACAGGACTAGGAACAGATACGCAGTATTTT. Translation: CASNTGLGTDTQYF.

The gene calls are TRBV3-1 and TRBJ2-7, with D perhaps matching TRBD1 (7 bases). CDR1 LGHDT and CDR2 YNNKEL come from the germline V gene (reference sequence). The CDR3 length is 15 residues. V was trimmed by 0 bases and J by 6 bases, leaving 15 bases between them. The CDR3 sequence is CASSQDGRQGGEQYF. The DNA for the CDR3 is TGTGCCAGCAGCCAAGACGGGCGGCAGGGGGGCGAGCAGTACTTC.

The sample holds many counts of this clonotype. The rearrangement joins TRBV2 to TRBJ2-7; TRBD1 aligns across 9 bases. With 8 bases clipped from V and 2 bases from J, the junction kept 10 bases outside the gene matches. This CDR3 is 15 amino acids long. Germline V gene lookup returns CDR1 SNHLY and CDR2 FYNNEI. As DNA, the CDR3 is TGTGCCAGCCGCCAGGCGGGACAGGGCCCCTACGAGCAGTACTTC. Translated, it gives CASRQAGQGPYEQYF.

This chain uses TRBV20-1 with TRBJ2-3, with D perhaps TRBD1 (5 bases). Trimming stripped 6 bases from V and 7 bases from J, with 11 bases between. Germline CDR1 DFQATT, CDR2 SNEGSKA (reference sequence). The CDR3 contains 11 residues. CDR3 nucleotide sequence: TGCAGTGCAAAGAAGGGGAATACGCAGTATTTT. It specifies CSAKKGNTQYF.